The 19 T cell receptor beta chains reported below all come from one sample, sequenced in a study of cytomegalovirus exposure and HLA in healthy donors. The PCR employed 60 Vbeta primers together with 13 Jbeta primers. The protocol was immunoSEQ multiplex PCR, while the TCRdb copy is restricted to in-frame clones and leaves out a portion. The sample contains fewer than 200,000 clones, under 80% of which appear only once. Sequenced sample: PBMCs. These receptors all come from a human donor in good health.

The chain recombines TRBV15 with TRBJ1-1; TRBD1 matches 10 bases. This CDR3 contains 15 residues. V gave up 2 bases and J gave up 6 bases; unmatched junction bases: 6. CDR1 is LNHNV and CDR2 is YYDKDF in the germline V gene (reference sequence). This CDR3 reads CATSRIGQGDAEAFF. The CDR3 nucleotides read TGTGCCACCAGCAGAATAGGACAGGGGGACGCTGAAGCTTTCTTT. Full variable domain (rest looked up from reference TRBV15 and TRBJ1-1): DAMVIQNPRYQVTQFGKPVTLSCSQTLNHNVMYWYQQKSSQAPKLLFHYYDKDFNNEADTPDNFQSRRPNTSFCFLDIRSPGLGDTAMYLCATSRIGQGDAEAFFGQGTRLTVV.

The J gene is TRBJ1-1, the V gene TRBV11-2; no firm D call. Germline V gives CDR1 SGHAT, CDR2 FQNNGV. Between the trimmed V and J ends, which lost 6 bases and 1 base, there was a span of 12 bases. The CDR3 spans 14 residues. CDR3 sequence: CASSHPGGNTEAFF. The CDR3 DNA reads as TGTGCCAGCAGTCATCCGGGAGGGAACACTGAAGCTTTCTTT.

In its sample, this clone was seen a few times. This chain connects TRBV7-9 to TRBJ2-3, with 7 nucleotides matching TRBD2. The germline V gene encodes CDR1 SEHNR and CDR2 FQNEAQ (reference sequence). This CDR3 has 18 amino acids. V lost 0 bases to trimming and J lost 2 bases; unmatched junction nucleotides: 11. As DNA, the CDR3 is TGTGCCAGCAGCTTAGCTATGGGGCGGGGGAGATTCACAGATACGCAGTATTTT. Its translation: CASSLAMGRGRFTDTQYF.

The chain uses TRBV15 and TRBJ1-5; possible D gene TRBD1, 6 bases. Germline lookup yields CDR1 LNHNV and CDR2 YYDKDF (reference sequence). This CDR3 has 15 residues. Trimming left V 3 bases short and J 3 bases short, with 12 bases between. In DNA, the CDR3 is TGTGCCACCAGCAGGGGAGGGGGGAACAATCAGCCCCAGCATTTT. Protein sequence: CATSRGGGNNQPQHF.

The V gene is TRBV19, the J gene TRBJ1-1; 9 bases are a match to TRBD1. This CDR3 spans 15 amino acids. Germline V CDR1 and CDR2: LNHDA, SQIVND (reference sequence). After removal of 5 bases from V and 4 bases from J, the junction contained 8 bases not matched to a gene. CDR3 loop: CASSPDRGHSTEAFF. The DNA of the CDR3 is TGTGCCAGTAGTCCGGACAGGGGCCACTCCACTGAAGCTTTCTTT.

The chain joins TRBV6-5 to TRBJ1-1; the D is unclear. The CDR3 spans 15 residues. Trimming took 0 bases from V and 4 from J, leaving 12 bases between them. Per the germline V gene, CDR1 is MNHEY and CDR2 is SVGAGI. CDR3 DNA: TGTGCCAGCAGTTACTCGAACAGAGGAGGCACTGAAGCTTTCTTT. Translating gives CASSYSNRGGTEAFF.

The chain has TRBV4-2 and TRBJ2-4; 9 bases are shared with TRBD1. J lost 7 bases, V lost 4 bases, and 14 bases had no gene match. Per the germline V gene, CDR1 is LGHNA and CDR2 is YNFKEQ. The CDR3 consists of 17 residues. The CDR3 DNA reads TGTGCCAGCAGCCCACGACACGGACAGGGGATGGGGAACATTCAGTACTTC. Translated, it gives CASSPRHGQGMGNIQYF.

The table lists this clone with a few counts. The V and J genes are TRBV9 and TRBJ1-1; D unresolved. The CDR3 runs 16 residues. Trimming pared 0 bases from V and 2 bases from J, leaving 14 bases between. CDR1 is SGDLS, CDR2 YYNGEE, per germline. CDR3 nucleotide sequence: TGTGCCAGCAGCGTAGTCGATCGTTGGGCCAACACTGAAGCTTTCTTT. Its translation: CASSVVDRWANTEAFF.

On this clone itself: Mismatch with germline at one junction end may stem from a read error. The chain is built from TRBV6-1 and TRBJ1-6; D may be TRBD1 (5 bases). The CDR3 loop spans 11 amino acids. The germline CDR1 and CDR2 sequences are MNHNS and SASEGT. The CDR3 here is CASSERAGMAF. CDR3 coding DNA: TGTGCCAGCAGTGAAAGGGCAGGGATGGCCTTT.

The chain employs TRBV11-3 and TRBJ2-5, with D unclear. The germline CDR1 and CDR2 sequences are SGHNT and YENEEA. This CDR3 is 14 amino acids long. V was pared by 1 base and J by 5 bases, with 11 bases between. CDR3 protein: CASSLGGDDETQYF. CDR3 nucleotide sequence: TGTGCCAGCAGCTTAGGAGGAGACGATGAGACCCAGTACTTC. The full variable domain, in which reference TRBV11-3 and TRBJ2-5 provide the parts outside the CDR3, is EAGVVQSPRYKIIEKKQPVAFWCNPISGHNTLYWYLQNLGQGPELLIRYENEEAVDDSQLPKDRFSAERLKGVDSTLKIQPAELGDSAVYLCASSLGGDDETQYFGPGTRLLVL.

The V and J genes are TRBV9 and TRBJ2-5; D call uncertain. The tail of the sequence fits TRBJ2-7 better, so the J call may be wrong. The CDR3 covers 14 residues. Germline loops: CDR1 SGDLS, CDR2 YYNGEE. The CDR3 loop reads CASSVGRADYEQYF. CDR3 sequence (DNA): TGTGCCAGCAGCGTCGGAAGGGCCGACTACGAGCAGTACTTC.

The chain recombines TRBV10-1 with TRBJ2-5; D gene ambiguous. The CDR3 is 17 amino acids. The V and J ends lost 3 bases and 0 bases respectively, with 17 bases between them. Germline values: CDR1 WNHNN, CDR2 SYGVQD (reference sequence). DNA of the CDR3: TGCGCCAGCAGTGAATGGAGACTCACTCCGTACCAAGAGACCCAGTACTTC. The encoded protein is CASSEWRLTPYQETQYF.

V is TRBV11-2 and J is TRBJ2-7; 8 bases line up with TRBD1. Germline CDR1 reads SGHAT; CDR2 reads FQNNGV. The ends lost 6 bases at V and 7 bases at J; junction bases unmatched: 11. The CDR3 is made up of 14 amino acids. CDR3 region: CASRGQGAFGEQYF. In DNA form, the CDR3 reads TGTGCCAGCAGAGGGCAGGGGGCTTTCGGGGAGCAGTACTTC.

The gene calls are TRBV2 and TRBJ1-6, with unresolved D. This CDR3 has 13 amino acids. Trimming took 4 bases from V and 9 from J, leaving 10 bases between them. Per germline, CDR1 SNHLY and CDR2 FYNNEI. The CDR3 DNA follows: TGTGCCAGCAGTGGACCCCTAGGTTCACCCCTCCACTTT. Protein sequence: CASSGPLGSPLHF.

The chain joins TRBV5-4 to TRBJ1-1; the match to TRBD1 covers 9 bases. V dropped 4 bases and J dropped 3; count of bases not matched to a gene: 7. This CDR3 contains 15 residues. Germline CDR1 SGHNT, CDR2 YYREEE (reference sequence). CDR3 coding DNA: TGTGCCAGCAGCCCGCGACAGGGGGGGGACACTGAAGCTTTCTTT. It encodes CASSPRQGGDTEAFF.

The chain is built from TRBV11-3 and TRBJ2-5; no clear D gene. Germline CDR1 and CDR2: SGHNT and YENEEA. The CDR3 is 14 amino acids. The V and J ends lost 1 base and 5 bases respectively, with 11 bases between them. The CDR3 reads CASSLVPNAETQYF. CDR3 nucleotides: TGTGCCAGCAGCTTAGTCCCTAACGCGGAGACCCAGTACTTC.

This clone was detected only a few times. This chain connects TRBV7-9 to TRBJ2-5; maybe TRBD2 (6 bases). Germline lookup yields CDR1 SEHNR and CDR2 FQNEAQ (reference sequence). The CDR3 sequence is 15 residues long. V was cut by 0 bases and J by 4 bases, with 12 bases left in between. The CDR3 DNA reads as TGTGCCAGCAGCTTAGCGGGGGGATCGAGAGAGACCCAGTACTTC. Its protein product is CASSLAGGSRETQYF. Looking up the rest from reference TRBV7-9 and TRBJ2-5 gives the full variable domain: DTGVSQNPRHKITKRGQNVTFRCDPISEHNRLYWYRQTLGQGPEFLTYFQNEAQLEKSRLLSDRFSAERPKGSFSTLEIQRTEQGDSAMYLCASSLAGGSRETQYFGPGTRLLVL.

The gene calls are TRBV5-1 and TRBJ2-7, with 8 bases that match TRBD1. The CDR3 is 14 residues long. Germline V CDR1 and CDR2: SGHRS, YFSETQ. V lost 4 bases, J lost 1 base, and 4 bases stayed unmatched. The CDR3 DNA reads TGCGCCAGCAGCCGGGGACAGGAGTCCTACGAGCAGTACTTC. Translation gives CASSRGQESYEQYF.

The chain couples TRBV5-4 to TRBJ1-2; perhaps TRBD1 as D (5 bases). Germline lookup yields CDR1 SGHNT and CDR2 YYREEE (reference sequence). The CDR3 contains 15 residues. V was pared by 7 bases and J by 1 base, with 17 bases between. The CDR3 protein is CASAGGVRDNYGYTF. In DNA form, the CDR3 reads TGTGCCAGCGCCGGGGGGGTTAGGGATAACTATGGCTACACCTTC.